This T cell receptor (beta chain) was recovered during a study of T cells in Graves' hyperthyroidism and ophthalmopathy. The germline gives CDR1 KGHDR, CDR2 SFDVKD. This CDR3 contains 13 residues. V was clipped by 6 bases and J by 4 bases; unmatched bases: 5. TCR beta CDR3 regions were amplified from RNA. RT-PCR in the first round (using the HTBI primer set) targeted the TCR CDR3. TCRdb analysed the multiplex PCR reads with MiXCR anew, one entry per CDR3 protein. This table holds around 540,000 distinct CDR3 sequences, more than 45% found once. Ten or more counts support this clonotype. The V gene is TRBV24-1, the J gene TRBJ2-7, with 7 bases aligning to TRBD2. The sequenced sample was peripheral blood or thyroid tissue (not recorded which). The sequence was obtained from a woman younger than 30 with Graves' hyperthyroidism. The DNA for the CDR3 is TGTGCCACCAGTCCCCGCGGGAGTTACGAGCAGTACTTC. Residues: CATSPRGSYEQYF.